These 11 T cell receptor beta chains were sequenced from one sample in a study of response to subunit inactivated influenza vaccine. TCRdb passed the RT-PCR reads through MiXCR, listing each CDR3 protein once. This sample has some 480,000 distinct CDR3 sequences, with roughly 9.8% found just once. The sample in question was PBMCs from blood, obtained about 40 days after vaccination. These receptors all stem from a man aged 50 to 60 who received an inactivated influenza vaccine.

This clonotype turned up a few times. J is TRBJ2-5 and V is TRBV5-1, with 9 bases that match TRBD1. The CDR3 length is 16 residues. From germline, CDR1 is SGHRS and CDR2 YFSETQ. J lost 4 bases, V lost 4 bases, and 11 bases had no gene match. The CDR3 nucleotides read TGCGCCAGCAGCCCGCAGGGACAGGGCATCGGAGAGACCCAGTACTTC. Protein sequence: CASSPQGQGIGETQYF.

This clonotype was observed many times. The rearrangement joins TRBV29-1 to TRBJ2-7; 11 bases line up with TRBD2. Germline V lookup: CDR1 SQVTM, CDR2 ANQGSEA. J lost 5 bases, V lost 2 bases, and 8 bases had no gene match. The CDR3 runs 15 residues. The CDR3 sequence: CSVETSGRNINEQYF. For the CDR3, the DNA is TGCAGCGTTGAAACTAGCGGGAGAAATATTAACGAGCAGTACTTC.

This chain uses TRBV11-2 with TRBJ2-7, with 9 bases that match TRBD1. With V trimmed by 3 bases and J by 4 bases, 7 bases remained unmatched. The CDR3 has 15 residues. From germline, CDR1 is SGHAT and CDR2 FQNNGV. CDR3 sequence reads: CASSLGQGPYYEQYF. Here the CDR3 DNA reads TGTGCCAGCAGCTTGGGACAGGGCCCCTATTACGAGCAGTACTTC.

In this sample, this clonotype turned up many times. Written as DNA, the CDR3 is TGTGCCAGCAGTTACGGACTGGGTAGCGGGAGTTCGTACAATGAGCAGTTCTTC. Protein product: CASSYGLGSGSSYNEQFF. The J gene is TRBJ2-1, the V gene TRBV6-2 or TRBV6-3; TRBD2 matches 9 bases. The CDR3 has 18 amino acids. Germline V gives CDR1 MNHEY, CDR2 SVGEGT. Losses at the gene ends were 2 bases for V and 4 bases for J; bases not matched to a gene: 12.

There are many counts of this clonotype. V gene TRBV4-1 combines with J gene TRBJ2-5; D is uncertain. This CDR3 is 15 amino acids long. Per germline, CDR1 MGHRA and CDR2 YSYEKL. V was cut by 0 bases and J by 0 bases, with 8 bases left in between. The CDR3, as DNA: TGCGCCAGCAGCCAAGATGGGATGTACCAAGAGACCCAGTACTTC. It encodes CASSQDGMYQETQYF.

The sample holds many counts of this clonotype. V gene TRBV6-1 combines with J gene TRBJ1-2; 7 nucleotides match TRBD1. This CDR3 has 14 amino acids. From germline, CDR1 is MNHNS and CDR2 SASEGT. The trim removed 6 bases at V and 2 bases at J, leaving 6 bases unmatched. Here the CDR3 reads CASSPGTANYGYTF. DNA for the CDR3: TGTGCCAGCAGCCCAGGGACAGCCAACTATGGCTACACCTTC.

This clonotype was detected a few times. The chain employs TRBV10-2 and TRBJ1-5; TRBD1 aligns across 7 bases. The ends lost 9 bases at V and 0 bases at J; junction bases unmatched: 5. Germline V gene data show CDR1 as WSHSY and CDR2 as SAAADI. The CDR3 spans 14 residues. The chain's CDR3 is CASQQGTSNQPQHF. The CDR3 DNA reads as TGCGCCAGTCAACAGGGGACTAGCAATCAGCCCCAGCATTTT.

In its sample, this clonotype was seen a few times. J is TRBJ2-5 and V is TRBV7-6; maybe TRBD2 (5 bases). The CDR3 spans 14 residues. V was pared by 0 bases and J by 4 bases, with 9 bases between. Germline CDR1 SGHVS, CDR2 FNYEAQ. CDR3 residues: CASSLAAAGETQYF. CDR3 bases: TGTGCCAGCAGCTTAGCGGCCGCGGGAGAGACCCAGTACTTC.

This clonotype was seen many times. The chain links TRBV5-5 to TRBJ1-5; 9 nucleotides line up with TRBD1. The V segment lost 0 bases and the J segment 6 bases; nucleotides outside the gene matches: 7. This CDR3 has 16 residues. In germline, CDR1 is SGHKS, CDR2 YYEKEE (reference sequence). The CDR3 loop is CASSLDGDRARQPQHF. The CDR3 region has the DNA TGTGCCAGCAGCTTGGATGGGGACAGGGCACGTCAGCCCCAGCATTTT.

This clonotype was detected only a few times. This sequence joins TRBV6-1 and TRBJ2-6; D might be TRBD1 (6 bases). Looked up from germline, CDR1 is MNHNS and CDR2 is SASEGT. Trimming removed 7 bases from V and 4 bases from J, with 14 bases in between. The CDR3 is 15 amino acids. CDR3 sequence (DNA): TGTGCCAGCAACCCCAGAGGGACAGGGGCCAACGTCCTGACTTTC. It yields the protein CASNPRGTGANVLTF.

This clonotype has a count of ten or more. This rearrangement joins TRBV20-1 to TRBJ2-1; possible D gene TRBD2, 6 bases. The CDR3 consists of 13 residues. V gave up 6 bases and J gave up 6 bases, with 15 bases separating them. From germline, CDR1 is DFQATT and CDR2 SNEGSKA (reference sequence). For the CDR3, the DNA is TGCAGTGCGCCGGGACTTCGAGGCAATGAGCAGTTCTTC. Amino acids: CSAPGLRGNEQFF.